This is a list of T cell receptor beta chains from one sample in a study of blood T cells in healthy people across ages. Each CDR3 protein is one row after TCRdb ran MiXCR on the 5' RACE reads. The sample holds about 1 million distinct CDR3 sequences, about 23% seen once. These data also formed part of another study, on T cells of mothers and their children.

The sample was blood. These receptor sequences come from a girl aged 2-10 years in good health. CDR3s include the opening cysteine and the closing phenylalanine or tryptophan. A D gene is named only where the DNA matches it firmly. Only some rows state a clone size, as once, few, many or a class for expanded clones.

d_call: NA
clone_size: few
j_call: TRBJ2-6
v_call: TRBV7-6
cdr3_nt: TGTGCCAGCAGCTATCAAATACAACAAGACTCTGGGGCCAACGTCCTGACTTTC
cdr3_aa: CASSYQIQQDSGANVLTF

d_call: NA
clone_size: few
j_call: TRBJ2-2
v_call: TRBV3-1
cdr3_nt: TGTGCCAGCAGCCAATTTGGGGGAACCGGGGAGCTGTTTTTT
cdr3_aa: CASSQFGGTGELFF

d_call: NA
clone_size: NA
j_call: TRBJ2-1
v_call: TRBV7-9
cdr3_nt: TGTGCCAGCCGGAGAGATTCGGTCAATGAGCAGTTCTTC
cdr3_aa: CASRRDSVNEQFF

d_call: NA
clone_size: NA
j_call: TRBJ1-4
v_call: TRBV7-3
cdr3_nt: TGTGCCAGCAGCCAGGGGCCGTTGGAAAAACTGTTTTTT
cdr3_aa: CASSQGPLEKLFF

d_call: TRBD2
clone_size: few
j_call: TRBJ2-1
v_call: TRBV5-1
cdr3_nt: TGCGCCAGCTCCGGGACTAGGGGACGGGGGCAGTTCTTC
cdr3_aa: CASSGTRGRGQFF

d_call: NA
clone_size: NA
j_call: TRBJ2-7
v_call: TRBV5-1
cdr3_nt: TGCGCCAGCAGCCCTCGCCTCCGGGACACCAGCTACGAGCAGTACTTC
cdr3_aa: CASSPRLRDTSYEQYF

d_call: NA
clone_size: NA
j_call: TRBJ2-3
v_call: TRBV6-5
cdr3_nt: TGTGCCAGCGGCCGGGGAGAGACGGATACGCAGTATTTT
cdr3_aa: CASGRGETDTQYF

d_call: NA
clone_size: NA
j_call: TRBJ2-2
v_call: TRBV20-1
cdr3_nt: TGCAGTGCTAGAATCTCGAGCGCTGGGGACACCGGGGAGCTGTTTTTT
cdr3_aa: CSARISSAGDTGELFF

d_call: TRBD1
clone_size: NA
j_call: TRBJ2-1
v_call: TRBV7-3
cdr3_nt: TGTGCCAGCAGCTTAAATGGGGACAGGGGCAATGAGCAGTTCTTC
cdr3_aa: CASSLNGDRGNEQFF

d_call: NA
clone_size: NA
j_call: TRBJ2-4
v_call: TRBV28
cdr3_nt: TGTGCCAGCAGTTTTCGATCAGGGATGGCCAAAAACATTCAGTACTTC
cdr3_aa: CASSFRSGMAKNIQYF

d_call: NA
clone_size: few
j_call: TRBJ2-7
v_call: TRBV18
cdr3_nt: TGTGCCAGCTCACCAGTCGGCTACTCACCCTACGAGCAGTACTTC
cdr3_aa: CASSPVGYSPYEQYF

d_call: NA
clone_size: few
j_call: TRBJ1-1
v_call: TRBV27
cdr3_nt: TGTGCCAGCAAGTCGAACACTGAAGCTTTCTTT
cdr3_aa: CASKSNTEAFF

d_call: NA
clone_size: NA
j_call: TRBJ2-7
v_call: TRBV5-1
cdr3_nt: TGCGCCAGCAGCTTGGAGGGTCACCCCGAGCAGTACTTC
cdr3_aa: CASSLEGHPEQYF

d_call: TRBD2
clone_size: NA
j_call: TRBJ2-5
v_call: TRBV9
cdr3_nt: TGTGCCAGCAGCGGGTTAGCGGGAGTGGGAGAGACCCAGTACTTC
cdr3_aa: CASSGLAGVGETQYF

d_call: NA
clone_size: few
j_call: TRBJ2-5
v_call: TRBV4-2
cdr3_nt: TGTGCCAGCAGCCAAGGGACTTCCGCTAGGGAGCAGTACTTC
cdr3_aa: CASSQGTSAREQYF

d_call: NA
clone_size: NA
j_call: TRBJ1-4
v_call: TRBV6-1
cdr3_nt: TGTGCCAGCAGTGAATCGGTGGGGTCTAAAAAACTGCTTTTT
cdr3_aa: CASSESVGSKKLLF

d_call: NA
clone_size: few
j_call: TRBJ2-7
v_call: TRBV4-3
cdr3_nt: TGCGCCAGCAGCCAATCTAGGGTAGGGACCTACGAGCAGTACTTC
cdr3_aa: CASSQSRVGTYEQYF

d_call: NA
clone_size: NA
j_call: TRBJ2-7
v_call: TRBV5-1
cdr3_nt: TGCGCCAGCAGCTTGGCCGATAGTGACGAGCAGTACTTC
cdr3_aa: CASSLADSDEQYF

d_call: NA
clone_size: few
j_call: TRBJ2-3
v_call: TRBV29-1
cdr3_nt: TGCAGCGTTAGGTTCGGGGGACCTACAGATACGCAGTATTTT
cdr3_aa: CSVRFGGPTDTQYF

d_call: TRBD1
clone_size: NA
j_call: TRBJ2-6
v_call: TRBV7-9
cdr3_nt: TGTGCCAGCAGCTTGTTGGCACAGGGGGCGAGCGGGGCCAACGTCCTGACTTTC
cdr3_aa: CASSLLAQGASGANVLTF

d_call: NA
clone_size: NA
j_call: TRBJ2-7
v_call: TRBV27
cdr3_nt: TGTGCCAGCAGCCCCCTTGGGGCCTACGAGCAGTACTTC
cdr3_aa: CASSPLGAYEQYF

d_call: TRBD2
clone_size: many
j_call: TRBJ2-1
v_call: TRBV4-1
cdr3_nt: TGCGCCAGCAGCCAACCATTTACTAGCGGGCGATCCTACAATGAGCAGTTCTTC
cdr3_aa: CASSQPFTSGRSYNEQFF

d_call: NA
clone_size: NA
j_call: TRBJ1-1
v_call: TRBV29-1
cdr3_nt: TGCAGCGTTTTCCGGACATTGTCGGAGGAGGCTTTCTTT
cdr3_aa: CSVFRTLSEEAFF

d_call: NA
clone_size: few
j_call: TRBJ2-6
v_call: TRBV21-1
cdr3_nt: TGTGCCAGCAGCAAAGAGAAGAGTTACTCTGGGGCCAACGTCCTGACTTTC
cdr3_aa: CASSKEKSYSGANVLTF

d_call: NA
clone_size: many
j_call: TRBJ1-1
v_call: TRBV10-3
cdr3_nt: TGTGCCACCACACAGGGTATGAACACTGAAGCTTTCTTT
cdr3_aa: CATTQGMNTEAFF

d_call: NA
clone_size: few
j_call: TRBJ2-5
v_call: TRBV7-9
cdr3_nt: TGTGCCAGCAGCTTAGCGTACCCCGACCAAGAGACCCAGTACTTC
cdr3_aa: CASSLAYPDQETQYF

d_call: NA
clone_size: few
j_call: TRBJ1-1
v_call: TRBV7-9
cdr3_nt: TGTGCCAGTAGCACAGGCGGGTTTAACACTGAAGCTTTCTTT
cdr3_aa: CASSTGGFNTEAFF

d_call: TRBD1
clone_size: NA
j_call: TRBJ1-1
v_call: TRBV13
cdr3_nt: TGTGCCAGCAGCTTAAACTTAAGGGGGCCCAACACTGAAGCTTTCTTT
cdr3_aa: CASSLNLRGPNTEAFF

d_call: TRBD1
clone_size: NA
j_call: TRBJ1-3
v_call: TRBV7-9
cdr3_nt: TGTGCCAGCAGCGACCGGGACAGGATGAACACCATATATTTT
cdr3_aa: CASSDRDRMNTIYF

d_call: NA
clone_size: few
j_call: TRBJ1-1
v_call: TRBV7-9
cdr3_nt: TGTGCCAGCAGCTCTCTCCGCAGAACTGAAGCTTTCTTT
cdr3_aa: CASSSLRRTEAFF

d_call: NA
clone_size: NA
j_call: TRBJ1-1
v_call: TRBV12-3/TRBV12-4
cdr3_nt: TGTGCCAGCTCCCCTGGTCCACATGACCCGAACACTGAAGCTTTCTTT
cdr3_aa: CASSPGPHDPNTEAFF

d_call: NA
clone_size: few
j_call: TRBJ1-1
v_call: TRBV7-2
cdr3_nt: TGTGCCAGCAGCACCGGGTCGGGGAAAGCTTTCTTT
cdr3_aa: CASSTGSGKAFF

d_call: TRBD1
clone_size: NA
j_call: TRBJ1-2
v_call: TRBV29-1
cdr3_nt: TGCAGCGACCTGACAGGGGCCGGCTACACCTTC
cdr3_aa: CSDLTGAGYTF

d_call: NA
clone_size: NA
j_call: TRBJ1-2
v_call: TRBV7-2
cdr3_nt: TGTGCCAGCAGCCGAGAGCTGTTCTACAACTATGGCTACACCTTC
cdr3_aa: CASSRELFYNYGYTF

d_call: NA
clone_size: few
j_call: TRBJ2-4
v_call: TRBV28
cdr3_nt: TGTGCCAGCAGAAACATGGGTGGGACTCTAAAAAACATTCAGTACTTC
cdr3_aa: CASRNMGGTLKNIQYF